These 18 T cell receptor beta chains came from one sample sequenced in a study of blood T cells in healthy people across ages. Primed by a sample-barcoded 5' primer and a J-beta primer mix, a second PCR proceeded for roughly 6 to 12 cycles. Each CDR3 protein gets one entry after TCRdb re-called the 5' RACE reads with MiXCR. The sample contains about 1.8 million distinct CDR3 sequences, around half of which appear only once. Source material: blood. These receptors all come from a woman aged 40-49 years in good health.

The CDR3 bases are TGCGCCAGCAGCTTAAACGGGGAAAGACTACGCGTCCTGACTTTC. It specifies CASSLNGERLRVLTF. This chain uses TRBV5-1 with TRBJ2-6; D perhaps matches TRBD2 (5 bases). The CDR3 consists of 15 residues. Germline V gene lookup returns CDR1 SGHRS and CDR2 YFSETQ. V lost 2 bases, J lost 12 bases, and 18 bases lay in between.

This sequence joins TRBV11-2 and TRBJ2-5, with a possible D match to TRBD1 (6 bases). Trimming took 5 bases from V and 1 from J, leaving 14 bases between them. CDR1 and CDR2 (germline): SGHAT, FQNNGV. The CDR3 is 15 amino acids. CDR3 DNA sequence: TGTGCCAGCAGCCATACCCGGACAGCCCAAGAGACCCAGTACTTC. Its protein is CASSHTRTAQETQYF. The variable domain in full, completed from reference TRBV11-2 and TRBJ2-5, reads EAGVAQSPRYKIIEKRQSVAFWCNPISGHATLYWYQQILGQGPKLLIQFQNNGVVDDSQLPKDRFSAERLKGVDSTLKIQPAKLEDSAVYLCASSHTRTAQETQYFGPGTRLLVL.

The chain recombines TRBV9 with TRBJ2-1, with a tentative D call TRBD2 (6 bases). Germline V lookup: CDR1 SGDLS, CDR2 YYNGEE. There are 15 residues in the CDR3. The V end was cut by 0 bases, the J end by 5 bases, with 12 bases between. The CDR3 sequence: CASSVEGGHHNEQFF. The CDR3 DNA reads as TGTGCCAGCAGCGTAGAGGGAGGACACCACAATGAGCAGTTCTTC.

The rearrangement uses TRBV27 and TRBJ2-7, with D unclear. There are 16 residues in the CDR3. Trimming shortened V by 0 bases and J by 0 bases, and 12 bases separated the two germline ends. Germline V gene lookup returns CDR1 MNHEY and CDR2 SMNVEV (reference sequence). The CDR3 is CASSLSGHPSSYEQYF. CDR3 sequence (DNA): TGTGCCAGCAGTTTATCCGGGCATCCCAGCTCCTACGAGCAGTACTTC.

The chain links TRBV9 to TRBJ1-2; no clear D gene. The length of the CDR3 is 13 residues. Looked up from germline, CDR1 is SGDLS and CDR2 is YYNGEE. V dropped 1 base and J dropped 0 bases, with 4 bases sitting between them. CDR3 nucleotide sequence: TGTGCCAGCAGCGTAAGCACTAACTATGGCTACACCTTC. It codes for CASSVSTNYGYTF.

In this sample, this clonotype turned up a few times. The rearrangement uses TRBV25-1 and TRBJ2-1; D is possibly TRBD2 (5 bases). Germline CDR1 is MGHDK and CDR2 is SYGVNS. The CDR3 spans 14 residues. V was clipped by 8 bases and J by 8 bases, with 19 bases between them. CDR3 sequence: CASRGVGSTHEQFF. CDR3 nucleotide sequence: TGTGCCAGCCGCGGCGTAGGGAGTACGCATGAGCAGTTCTTC.

This rearrangement joins TRBV7-8 to TRBJ2-5, with 10 bases lining up with TRBD2. Germline lookup yields CDR1 SGHVS and CDR2 FQNEAQ. V lost 4 bases and J lost 11; bases outside the gene matches: 19. The CDR3 has 17 residues. CDR3 sequence (DNA): TGTGCCAGCAGCTCTTTTCCTAGCGGGGGAAGTAGGAATGAGCAGTACTTC. Its protein is CASSSFPSGGSRNEQYF. Full variable domain (missing parts from reference TRBV7-8 and TRBJ2-5): GAGVSQSPRYKVAKRGQDVALRCDPISGHVSLFWYQQALGQGPEFLTYFQNEAQLDKSGLPSDRFFAERPEGSVSTLKIQRTQQEDSAVYLCASSSFPSGGSRNEQYFGPGTRLLVL.

Note on this clonotype: The CDR3 end shows no conserved phenylalanine or tryptophan, and so a read error is likely. The chain carries TRBV20-1 and TRBJ1-2; D is undetermined. Germline-derived CDR1 and CDR2 are DFQATT and SNEGSKA (reference sequence). This CDR3 is 14 amino acids long. Between the trimmed V and J ends, which lost 1 base and 6 bases, there was a span of 15 bases. The CDR3 DNA is TGCAGTGCTAGAGCTGGCACCCATCGAAATGGCTACACCGTC. The encoded protein is CSARAGTHRNGYTV.

The chain links TRBV6-6 to TRBJ2-7; 7 bases match TRBD1. Germline trimming cut 4 bases from V and 0 bases from J; bases unmatched to any gene: 6. The CDR3 loop spans 15 amino acids. From germline, CDR1 is MNHNY and CDR2 SVGAGI (reference sequence). The CDR3 DNA is TGTGCCAGCAGTTCGTCGACAGGGAGCTCCTACGAGCAGTACTTC. Protein sequence: CASSSSTGSSYEQYF.

For the CDR3, the DNA is TGCAGTGCTAGGGCGGGACAGGGGTTAAAGACCCAGTACTTC. This translates into CSARAGQGLKTQYF. The V and J genes are TRBV20-1 and TRBJ2-5, with 10 bases matching TRBD1. In germline, CDR1 is DFQATT, CDR2 SNEGSKA (reference sequence). The CDR3 length is 14 residues. With V trimmed by 3 bases and J by 6 bases, 7 bases remained unmatched.

This clonotype was counted between two and nine times. The chain has TRBV24-1 and TRBJ1-2, with D possibly matching TRBD1 (5 bases). The CDR3 runs 12 residues. The germline V gene has CDR1 KGHDR and CDR2 SFDVKD. Trimming took off 3 bases at V and 5 bases at J, with 6 bases between the two ends. CDR3 in amino acids: CATSDGTYGYTF. The CDR3 DNA reads as TGTGCCACCAGTGATGGGACGTATGGCTACACCTTC.

J is TRBJ2-1 and V is TRBV27; TRBD1 or TRBD2 may be the D gene (5 bases each). CDR3 size: 15 residues. From germline, CDR1 is MNHEY and CDR2 SMNVEV (reference sequence). V lost 2 bases, J lost 8 bases, and 16 bases lay in between. CDR3 nucleotide sequence: TGTGCCAGCAGTTTAGGGCCTTACGGGGACGATGAGCAGTTCTTC. Translating it yields CASSLGPYGDDEQFF.

This clonotype turned up a few times. The gene calls are TRBV15 and TRBJ2-7; a weak D match, TRBD1 (5 bases). The J call may be incorrect, as the DNA end agrees better with TRBJ2-5. The CDR3 extends over 15 amino acids. Germline assignment: CDR1 LNHNV and CDR2 YYDKDF (reference sequence). The CDR3 bases are TGTGCCACCAGCAGTAAAGGGGCACAGATGGAGACCCAGTACTTC. This sequence encodes CATSSKGAQMETQYF.

This chain connects TRBV24-1 to TRBJ2-1; a weak D match, TRBD2 (5 bases). The CDR3 contains 16 residues. V lost 5 bases and J lost 0, with 13 bases in between. Germline values: CDR1 KGHDR, CDR2 SFDVKD. For the CDR3, the DNA is TGTGCCACCAGTGCCACAACTAGTCGCTCCTACAATGAGCAGTTCTTC. Translation: CATSATTSRSYNEQFF.

This clonotype came up once. This sequence joins TRBV6-6 and TRBJ1-2; 8 positions match TRBD1. V shed 0 bases, J shed 8 bases, and the junction held 14 bases outside the gene matches. The CDR3 totals 17 residues. The germline gives CDR1 MNHNY, CDR2 SVGAGI (reference sequence). CDR3 nucleotide sequence: TGTGCCAGCAGTTACTCGGGGATCTTACAGGGGGAAGAAGGCTACACCTTC. As protein: CASSYSGILQGEEGYTF.

The gene calls are TRBV20-1 and TRBJ2-4, with 7 bases lining up with TRBD2. The ends lost 4 bases at V and 1 base at J; junction bases unmatched: 7. Germline CDR1 and CDR2: DFQATT and SNEGSKA (reference sequence). The length of the CDR3 is 15 residues. The DNA for the CDR3 is TGCAGTGCTATGAAGGGGCGGGAGGCCAAAAACATTCAGTACTTC. It codes for CSAMKGREAKNIQYF.

The rearrangement links TRBV9 to TRBJ2-5, with a possible D match to TRBD2 (6 bases). Germline V gives CDR1 SGDLS, CDR2 YYNGEE. The CDR3 sequence is 14 residues long. V dropped 0 bases and J dropped 5 bases, with 11 bases sitting between them. The CDR3 sequence is CASSVESLAETQYF. The DNA for the CDR3 is TGTGCCAGCAGCGTAGAGAGTCTAGCGGAGACCCAGTACTTC.

The V gene is TRBV7-6, the J gene TRBJ2-3; the match to TRBD1 covers 8 bases. CDR1 is SGHVS, CDR2 FNYEAQ, per germline. The J segment lost 0 bases and the V segment lost 2 bases, leaving 7 bases of the junction unmatched. The CDR3 loop spans 17 amino acids. The CDR3 coding sequence is TGTGCCAGCAGCTTATGGAACAGGGGGACTAGCACAGATACGCAGTATTTT. Translation gives CASSLWNRGTSTDTQYF.